The following is a TCR beta chain sequence with its context. Its specificity is not known. This specimen comes from a study of neoadjuvant nivolumab and ipilimumab in lung cancer. About the research overall: The combination arm added day-1 ipilimumab 1 mg/kg to nivolumab 3 mg/kg on days 1, 15, 29. Overall study findings and caveats: Higher pretherapy blood TCR richness went with higher resected-tumor richness. From pretherapy to surgery, tumor richness and clonality rose with dual therapy. Compared with tumor-adjacent uninvolved lung, resected tumors showed greater richness and clonality.

The CDR3 totals 13 residues. The V end lost 5 bases, the J end lost 10 bases, and 12 bases lay between the germline ends. Germline-derived CDR1 and CDR2 are MGHRA and YSYEKL. TCRdb's copy holds only in-frame clones and misses some; the assay was immunoSEQ multiplex PCR. Of thousands of clones listed, around three quarters are singletons. V gene TRBV4-1 combines with J gene TRBJ1-6; the D gene is possibly TRBD1 (5 bases). Sequencing was performed on peripheral blood, taken after neoadjuvant nivolumab, alone or with ipilimumab, at or shortly before surgery. The TCR comes from an adult with non-small cell lung cancer. The CDR3 DNA reads TGCGCCAGCAGCAGTAGAGAGGGGTCACCCCTCCACTTT. The encoded protein is CASSSREGSPLHF.